This T cell receptor (beta chain) came from a study of blood T cell repertoires in COVID-19. For the study at large: Some COVID-19 samples were acute and others convalescent; all came from the United States, Italy and Spain. The cDNA or gDNA used as material had been derived from T cells, B-cell-depleted T cells, or PBMCs.

The V gene end was trimmed by 3 bases and the J gene end by 1 base; junction bases not matched to a gene: 4. Germline CDR1 reads LGHNA; CDR2 reads YNFKEQ. This CDR3 is 15 amino acids long. As handled by the study authors: By means of reference gene primer amplification, nucleated cell counts were estimated. The table came from immunoSEQ multiplex PCR; TCRdb's copy has only in-frame clones and leaves some out. For V, J and clone size, that table is used; D and trimming come from the DNA. The table shows tens of thousands of clones, with about 87% occurring only once. Sequenced sample: peripheral blood. The chain combines TRBV4-2 with TRBJ2-3, with 7 positions matching TRBD2. This TCR came from a human donor in a cohort sampled during active COVID-19. In DNA form, the CDR3 reads TGTGCCAGCAGCCAGGGGAGGGGAGGCACAGATACGCAGTATTTT. It codes for CASSQGRGGTDTQYF.